These 10 T cell receptor beta chains share one sample of origin, sequenced in a study of cytomegalovirus exposure and HLA in healthy donors (dated by TCRdb to the late 2010s). Libraries were built with the immunoSEQ multiplex PCR assay. The multiplex PCR relied on a mix of 60 forward primers for TCR Vbeta segments and 13 reverse primers for TCR Jbeta segments. TCRdb stores this immuneACCESS table with in-frame sequences only. Part of the clones is absent; in the studies checked, under half of the shortfall reflects unresolved V genes, and no reason is known for the rest. The sample profile shows about 160,000 clones; roughly four fifths of them were found once. The ten top clones hold about 1.3% of the sample. Specimen: PBMCs. All receptors come from a man between 60 and 75 years old in good health and CMV-seronegative.

This clone was recorded a few times. The rearrangement uses TRBV28 and TRBJ2-2; 12 bases agree with TRBD2. V trimming: 5 bases; J trimming: 0 bases; junction bases outside the gene matches: 1. Per the germline V gene, CDR1 is MDHEN and CDR2 is SYDVKM. This CDR3 is 16 amino acids long. As DNA, the CDR3 is TGTGCCAGCAGTCTAGCGGGGGGGGCGAACACCGGGGAGCTGTTTTTT. It codes for CASSLAGGANTGELFF.

This chain connects TRBV5-1 to TRBJ1-5, with D hard to call. Germline CDR1 and CDR2: SGHRS and YFSETQ. The CDR3 contains 13 residues. V was trimmed by 0 bases and J by 6 bases, leaving 7 bases between them. Here the CDR3 reads CASSLDWAQPQHF. CDR3 nucleotides: TGCGCCAGCAGCTTGGATTGGGCTCAGCCCCAGCATTTT.

The chain joins TRBV2 to TRBJ2-2; 10 bases match TRBD2. V shed 1 base and J 6 bases; nucleotides not matched to a gene: 2. CDR3 length equals 15 residues. CDR1 SNHLY and CDR2 FYNNEI come from the germline V gene. CDR3 nucleotides: TGTGCCAGCAGTGAAGGCCTAGCGGGGGCCGGGGAGCTGTTTTTT. Protein product: CASSEGLAGAGELFF.

V is TRBV7-2 and J is TRBJ2-7; TRBD2 matches 9 bases. This CDR3 is built from 16 residues. Trimming took 4 bases from V and 0 from J; bases not matched to a gene: 7. Germline V gives CDR1 SGHTA, CDR2 FQGNSA. The CDR3 here is CASSWVSGRNSYEQYF. CDR3 nucleotide sequence: TGTGCCAGCAGCTGGGTCAGCGGGAGGAACTCCTACGAGCAGTACTTC.

This clone has only a few counts. CDR3 in amino acids: CASSQEGARNSPLHF. CDR3 coding DNA: TGTGCCAGCAGCCAAGAGGGGGCAAGGAATTCACCCCTCCACTTT. V is TRBV14 and J is TRBJ1-6; the D gene is possibly TRBD1 (6 bases). Germline V CDR1 and CDR2: SGHDN, FVKESK. Trimming pared 0 bases from V and 7 bases from J, leaving 10 bases between. CDR3 length equals 15 residues.

This clone was seen once. The CDR3 here is CASSDQQGYNEKLFF. The DNA of the CDR3 is TGTGCCAGCAGTGATCAACAGGGGTACAATGAAAAACTGTTTTTT. The chain combines TRBV25-1 with TRBJ1-4; TRBD1 matches 7 bases. J gave up 5 bases and V 3 bases, and 6 bases lay outside the gene matches. CDR3 size: 15 residues. Per germline, CDR1 MGHDK and CDR2 SYGVNS.

This rearrangement joins TRBV7-9 to TRBJ2-7; 11 bases line up with TRBD2. The V and J ends lost 5 bases and 4 bases, in that order; junction bases with no gene match: 7. CDR3 length: 15 amino acids. Germline V gives CDR1 SEHNR, CDR2 FQNEAQ (reference sequence). The chain's CDR3 is CASSKTSGSFYEQYF. DNA of the CDR3: TGTGCCAGCAGCAAAACTAGCGGGAGCTTTTACGAGCAGTACTTC.

The chain uses TRBV28 and TRBJ2-3; TRBD2 aligns across 7 bases. This CDR3 is 17 amino acids long. Trimming cost V 3 bases and J 2 bases; bases outside gene matches: 11. The germline V gene encodes CDR1 MDHEN and CDR2 SYDVKM. The CDR3 bases are TGTGCCAGCAGTTTTATGGGGGGAGCGGGAAACACAGATACGCAGTATTTT. The encoded protein is CASSFMGGAGNTDTQYF.

V is TRBV15 and J is TRBJ2-1; TRBD2 might be the D (8 bases). Germline V lookup: CDR1 LNHNV, CDR2 YYDKDF (reference sequence). V lost 2 bases and J 8 bases, leaving 22 bases between the germline ends. The CDR3 has 17 amino acids. The CDR3, as DNA: TGTGCCACCAGCAGACTTTCTTCAGGGGGACTAGAAGATGAGCAGTTCTTC. Translation: CATSRLSSGGLEDEQFF. Full variable domain (outside the CDR3, taken from reference TRBV15 and TRBJ2-1): DAMVIQNPRYQVTQFGKPVTLSCSQTLNHNVMYWYQQKSSQAPKLLFHYYDKDFNNEADTPDNFQSRRPNTSFCFLDIRSPGLGDTAMYLCATSRLSSGGLEDEQFFGPGTRLTVL.

The rearrangement uses TRBV2 and TRBJ2-5, with D hard to call. The J call is uncertain, as TRBJ2-7 better fits the DNA end. CDR3 length: 14 residues. Germline V gene sequence: CDR1 SNHLY, CDR2 FYNNEI. CDR3 region: CASSGMGSINEQYF. The CDR3 DNA follows: TGTGCCAGCAGTGGGATGGGTAGCATCAACGAGCAGTACTTC.